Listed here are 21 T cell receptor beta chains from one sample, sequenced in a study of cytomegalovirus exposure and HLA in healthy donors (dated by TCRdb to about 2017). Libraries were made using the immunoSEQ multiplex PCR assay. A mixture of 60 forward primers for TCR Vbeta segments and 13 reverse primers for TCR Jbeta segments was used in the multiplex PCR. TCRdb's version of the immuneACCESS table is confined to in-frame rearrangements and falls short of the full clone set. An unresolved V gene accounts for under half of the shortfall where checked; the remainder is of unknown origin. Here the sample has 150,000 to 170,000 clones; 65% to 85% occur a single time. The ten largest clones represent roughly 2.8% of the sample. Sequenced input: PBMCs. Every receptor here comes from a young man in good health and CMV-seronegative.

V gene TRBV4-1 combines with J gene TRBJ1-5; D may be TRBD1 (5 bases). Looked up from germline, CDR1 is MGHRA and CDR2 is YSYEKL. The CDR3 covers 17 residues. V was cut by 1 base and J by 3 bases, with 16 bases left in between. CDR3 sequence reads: CASSQVPSATVNQPQHF. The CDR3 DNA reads TGCGCCAGCAGCCAAGTCCCCTCGGCGACAGTCAATCAGCCCCAGCATTTT.

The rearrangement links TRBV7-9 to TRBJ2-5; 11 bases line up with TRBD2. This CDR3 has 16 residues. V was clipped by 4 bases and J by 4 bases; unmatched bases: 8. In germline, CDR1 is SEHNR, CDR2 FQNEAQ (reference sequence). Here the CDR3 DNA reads TGTGCCAGCAGCTCGACTCTAGCGGGGGGTCGAGAGACCCAGTACTTC. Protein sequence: CASSSTLAGGRETQYF.

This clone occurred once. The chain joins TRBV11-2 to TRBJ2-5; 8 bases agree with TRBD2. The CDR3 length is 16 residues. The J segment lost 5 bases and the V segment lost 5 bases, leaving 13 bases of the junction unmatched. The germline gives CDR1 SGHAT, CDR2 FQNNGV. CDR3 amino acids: CASSPGAGGDFETQYF. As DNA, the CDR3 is TGTGCCAGCAGCCCGGGGGCGGGGGGCGATTTCGAGACCCAGTACTTC.

CDR3 protein: CASRQTGQLATEAFF. DNA of the CDR3: TGTGCCAGCAGACAAACGGGACAGCTGGCCACTGAAGCTTTCTTT. The chain recombines TRBV7-2 with TRBJ1-1; 7 bases fit TRBD1. With V trimmed by 6 bases and J by 4 bases, 11 bases remained unmatched. Looked up from germline, CDR1 is SGHTA and CDR2 is FQGNSA. The CDR3 is 15 amino acids.

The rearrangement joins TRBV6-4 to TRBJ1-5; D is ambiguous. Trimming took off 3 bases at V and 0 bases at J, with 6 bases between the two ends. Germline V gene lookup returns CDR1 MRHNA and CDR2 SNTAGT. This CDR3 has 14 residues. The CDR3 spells CASSEQHSNQPQHF. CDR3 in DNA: TGTGCCAGCAGTGAACAGCATAGCAATCAGCCCCAGCATTTT.

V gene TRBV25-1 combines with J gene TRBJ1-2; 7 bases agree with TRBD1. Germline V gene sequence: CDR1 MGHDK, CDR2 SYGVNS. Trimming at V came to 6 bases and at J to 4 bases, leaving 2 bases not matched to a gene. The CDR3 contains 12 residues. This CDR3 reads CASRQGTYGYTF. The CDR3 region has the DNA TGTGCCAGCAGACAGGGGACCTATGGCTACACCTTC.

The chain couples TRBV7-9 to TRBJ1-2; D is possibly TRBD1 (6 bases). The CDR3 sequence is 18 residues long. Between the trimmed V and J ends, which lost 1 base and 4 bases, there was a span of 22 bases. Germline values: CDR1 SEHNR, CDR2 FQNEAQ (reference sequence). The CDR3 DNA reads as TGTGCCAGCAGCTTAGATTTGGCAGGGGTCCTCCTGGTCTATGGCTACACCTTC. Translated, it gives CASSLDLAGVLLVYGYTF.

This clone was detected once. CDR3 sequence: CASSPRTYPSNYGYTF. CDR3 DNA sequence: TGTGCCAGCAGTCCTAGGACATATCCTTCTAACTATGGCTACACCTTC. The V gene is TRBV28, the J gene TRBJ1-2; D is perhaps TRBD1 (5 bases). This CDR3 is 16 amino acids long. V was trimmed by 5 bases and J by 0 bases, leaving 16 bases between them. The germline V gene encodes CDR1 MDHEN and CDR2 SYDVKM.

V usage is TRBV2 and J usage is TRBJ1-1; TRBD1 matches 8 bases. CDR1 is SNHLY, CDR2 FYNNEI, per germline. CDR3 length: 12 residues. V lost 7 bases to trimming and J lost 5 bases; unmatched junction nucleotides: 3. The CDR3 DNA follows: TGTGCCAGCACCAGGACAGGGACTGAAGCTTTCTTT. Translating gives CASTRTGTEAFF.

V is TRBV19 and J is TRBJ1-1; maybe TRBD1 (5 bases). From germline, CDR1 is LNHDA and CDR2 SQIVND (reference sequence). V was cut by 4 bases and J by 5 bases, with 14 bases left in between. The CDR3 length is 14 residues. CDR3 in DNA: TGTGCCAGTAGTACGGTCGGGGGAGGGACTGAAGCTTTCTTT. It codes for CASSTVGGGTEAFF.

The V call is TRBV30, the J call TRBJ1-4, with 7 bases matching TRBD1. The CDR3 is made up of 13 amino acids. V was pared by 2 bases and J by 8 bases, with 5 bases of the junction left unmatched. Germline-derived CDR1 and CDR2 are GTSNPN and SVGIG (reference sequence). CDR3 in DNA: TGTGCCTGGAGTTCAGGGGGAGAAGAAAAACTGTTTTTT. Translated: CAWSSGGEEKLFF.

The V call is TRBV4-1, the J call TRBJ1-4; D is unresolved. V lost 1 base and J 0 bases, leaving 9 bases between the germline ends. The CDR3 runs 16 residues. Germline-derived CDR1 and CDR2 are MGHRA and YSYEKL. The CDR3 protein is CASSQGDTATNEKLFF. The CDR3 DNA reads TGCGCCAGCAGCCAAGGAGATACTGCAACTAATGAAAAACTGTTTTTT.

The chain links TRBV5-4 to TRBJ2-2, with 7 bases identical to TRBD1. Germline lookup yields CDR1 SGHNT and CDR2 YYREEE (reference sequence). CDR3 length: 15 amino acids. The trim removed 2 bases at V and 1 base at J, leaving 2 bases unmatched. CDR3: CASSLGGRNTGELFF. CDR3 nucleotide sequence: TGTGCCAGCAGCTTAGGGGGCAGGAACACCGGGGAGCTGTTTTTT.

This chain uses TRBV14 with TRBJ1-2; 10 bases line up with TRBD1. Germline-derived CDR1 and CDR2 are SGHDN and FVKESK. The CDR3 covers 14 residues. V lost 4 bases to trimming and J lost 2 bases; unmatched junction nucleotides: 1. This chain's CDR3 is CASSRGQGNYGYTF. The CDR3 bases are TGTGCCAGCAGCCGGGGACAGGGGAACTATGGCTACACCTTC. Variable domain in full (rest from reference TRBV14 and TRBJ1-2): EAGVTQFPSHSVIEKGQTVTLRCDPISGHDNLYWYRRVMGKEIKFLLHFVKESKQDESGMPNNRFLAERTGGTYSTLKVQPAELEDSGVYFCASSRGQGNYGYTFGSGTRLTVV.

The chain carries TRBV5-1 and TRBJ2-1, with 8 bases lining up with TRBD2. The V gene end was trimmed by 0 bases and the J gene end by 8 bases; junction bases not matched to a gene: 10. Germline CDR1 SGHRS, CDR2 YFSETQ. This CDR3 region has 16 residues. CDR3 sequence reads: CASSLGPAGASDEQFF. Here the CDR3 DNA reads TGCGCCAGCAGCTTGGGGCCAGCGGGGGCCTCCGATGAGCAGTTCTTC.

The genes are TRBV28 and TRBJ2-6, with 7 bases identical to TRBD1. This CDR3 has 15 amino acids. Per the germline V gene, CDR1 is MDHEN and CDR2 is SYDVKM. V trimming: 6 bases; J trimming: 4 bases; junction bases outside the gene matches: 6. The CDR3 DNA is TGTGCCAGCAGCCACGACAGGGCAGGGGCCAACGTCCTGACTTTC. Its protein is CASSHDRAGANVLTF.

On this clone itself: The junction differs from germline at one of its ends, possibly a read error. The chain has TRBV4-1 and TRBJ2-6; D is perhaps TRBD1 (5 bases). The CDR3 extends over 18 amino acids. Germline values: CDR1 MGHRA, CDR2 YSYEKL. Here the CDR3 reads CASSQDPFQGSGANGLTF. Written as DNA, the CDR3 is TGCGCCAGCAGCCAAGATCCCTTCCAGGGCTCTGGGGCCAACGGCCTGACTTTC.

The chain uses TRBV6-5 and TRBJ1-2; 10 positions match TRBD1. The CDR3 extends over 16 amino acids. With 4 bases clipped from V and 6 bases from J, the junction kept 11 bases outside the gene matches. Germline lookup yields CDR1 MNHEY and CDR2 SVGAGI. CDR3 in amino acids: CASSFLAGTGDHGYTF. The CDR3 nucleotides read TGTGCCAGCAGTTTCCTCGCCGGGACAGGGGACCATGGCTACACCTTC.

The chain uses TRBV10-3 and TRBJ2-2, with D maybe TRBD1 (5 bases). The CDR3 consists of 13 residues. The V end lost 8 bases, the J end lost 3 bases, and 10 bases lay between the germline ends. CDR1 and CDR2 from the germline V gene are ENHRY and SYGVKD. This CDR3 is CAIGADYTGELFF. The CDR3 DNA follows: TGTGCCATCGGGGCAGACTACACCGGGGAGCTGTTTTTT.

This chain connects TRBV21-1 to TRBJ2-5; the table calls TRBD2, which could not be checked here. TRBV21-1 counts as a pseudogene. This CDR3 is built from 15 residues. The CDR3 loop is CAGGLAGGRPETQYF. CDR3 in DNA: TGTGCCGGCGGACTAGCGGGGGGCCGGCCTGAGACCCAGTACTTC.

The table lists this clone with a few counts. This chain's CDR3 is CAWSVREYNEQFF. The CDR3 nucleotides read TGTGCCTGGAGTGTACGGGAGTACAATGAGCAGTTCTTC. This chain connects TRBV30 to TRBJ2-1, with D tentatively TRBD2 (6 bases). V shed 0 bases and J shed 4 bases, with 7 bases lying between them. CDR1 is GTSNPN, CDR2 SVGIG, per germline (reference sequence). This CDR3 is 13 amino acids long.